Listed below are T cell receptor beta chains from one sample, sequenced in a study of T-cell reconstitution after alpha-beta-depleted transplantation in children. TCRdb re-called the PCR reads with MiXCR, one entry per CDR3 protein. The sample has about 78,000 distinct CDR3 sequences, around 14% seen once. The sample was PBMCs, mostly from graft donor cells, taken 180 days after TCRalphabeta/CD19-depleted stem cell transplant. The origin of the receptors is a male patient aged 2 to 10 who had a stem cell transplant for acute lymphoblastic leukemia, so the T cells may come from the graft donor. Each CDR3 is given with its conserved first and last residue. A D gene is named only where the DNA matches it firmly. Some rows mark clone size as missing; the rest say once, few, many or name a class of expanded clone.

size,V,D,J,DNA,CDR3
many,TRBV7-9,TRBD2,TRBJ2-7,TGCGCCAGCAGCCTAGCGGGGGGCTACGAGCAGTACTTC,CASSLAGGYEQYF
.,TRBV4-1,TRBD2,TRBJ2-3,TGCGCCAGCCTTGGGGGGGTCGCGGATACGCAGTATTTT,CASLGGVADTQYF
few,TRBV6-1,TRBD2,TRBJ2-3,TGTGCCAGCATGAATTTGGGCGGGAGGCCTAGCACAGATACGCAGTATTTT,CASMNLGGRPSTDTQYF
.,TRBV9,.,TRBJ1-2,TGTGCCAGCAGCGTTGCCGAAGTGTTCTATGGCTACACCTTC,CASSVAEVFYGYTF
.,TRBV9,TRBD1,TRBJ2-1,TGTGCCAGCAGCGGACAGGGTCCCCACTACAATGAGCAGTTCTTC,CASSGQGPHYNEQFF
.,TRBV7-6,TRBD2,TRBJ2-5,TGTGCCAGCAGCTTAGTGGGATTAGCGGGGGCGGAGACCCAGTACTTC,CASSLVGLAGAETQYF
many,TRBV20-1,.,TRBJ2-7,TGCAGTGCTAGAGAGGACGGGAAGGCTCCCGAGCAGTACTTC,CSAREDGKAPEQYF
few,TRBV24-1,.,TRBJ2-3,TGTGCCACCAGTGATCGAGCCCCGGGGTCAGATACGCAGTATTTT,CATSDRAPGSDTQYF
.,TRBV7-2,.,TRBJ1-1,TGTGCCAGCAGCACCCACAGGAGCCTGAACACTGAAGCTTTCTTT,CASSTHRSLNTEAFF
.,TRBV30,.,TRBJ1-5,TGTGCCTGGAGTTCAAGGGAAGAGCAGCCCCAGCATTTT,CAWSSREEQPQHF
few,TRBV12-3/TRBV12-4,.,TRBJ2-7,TGTGCCAGCAGTTTTCTGGGGTTCTCCTACGAGCAGTACTTC,CASSFLGFSYEQYF
few,TRBV7-7,.,TRBJ2-3,TGTGCCAGCAGCTTGGGTCCTCGCACAGATACGCAGTATTTT,CASSLGPRTDTQYF
.,TRBV7-9,TRBD2,TRBJ2-5,TGTGCCAGCAGCCCCCTAGCGGGACGCAGTGAGACCCAGTACTTC,CASSPLAGRSETQYF
.,TRBV4-3,TRBD2,TRBJ2-5,TGCGCCAGCAGCCCGGGACTAGCGGGAATGAGTCAAGAGACCCAGTACTTC,CASSPGLAGMSQETQYF
many,TRBV7-6,TRBD1,TRBJ1-3,TGTGCCAGCAGCTTCAGCCGCGGGACAGTTGCTACTCTTGTAAACACCATATATTTT,CASSFSRGTVATLVNTIYF
few,TRBV7-2,TRBD1,TRBJ2-5,TGTGCCAGCAGCTTACGGACAGGCCTTCGGGAGACCCAGTACTTC,CASSLRTGLRETQYF